This TCR beta chain was captured in a study of blood T cell repertoires in COVID-19. Some clones are missing from TCRdb's copy, which holds only in-frame ones; the method was immunoSEQ multiplex PCR. The profile covers a few hundred thousand clones, with about 79% appearing a single time and about 1.5% taken by the ten largest. Deletions cut 2 bases from V and 5 bases from J, with 10 bases between. The CDR3 is made up of 15 amino acids. Germline CDR1 reads KGHSH; CDR2 reads LQKENI. The specimen was peripheral blood. This clonotype originated in a woman aged 40-49 years who had recovered from COVID-19. The rearrangement joins TRBV18 to TRBJ1-6, with D maybe TRBD1 (6 bases). The CDR3 DNA reads as TGTGCCAGCTCACCAGCCGGGACAAATAATTCACCCCTCCACTTT. Protein: CASSPAGTNNSPLHF.